The sequence of this T cell receptor (beta chain) was determined in a study of blood T cell repertoires in COVID-19. V lost 0 bases to trimming and J lost 3 bases, with 4 bases between them. Germline V gene data show CDR1 as SGDLS and CDR2 as YYNGEE. This CDR3 is built from 14 residues. Method: immunoSEQ multiplex PCR; TCRdb's copy keeps in-frame clones and lacks some. The data contain about 670,000 clones, 85% to 90% of them singletons. Sequencing input: peripheral blood. The chain combines TRBV9 with TRBJ1-6; D remains unclear. The receptor was isolated from a woman younger than 35 with acute or convalescent COVID-19. CDR3 in amino acids: CASSVARYNSPLHF. The CDR3 nucleotides read TGTGCCAGCAGCGTAGCCCGCTATAATTCACCCCTCCACTTT.